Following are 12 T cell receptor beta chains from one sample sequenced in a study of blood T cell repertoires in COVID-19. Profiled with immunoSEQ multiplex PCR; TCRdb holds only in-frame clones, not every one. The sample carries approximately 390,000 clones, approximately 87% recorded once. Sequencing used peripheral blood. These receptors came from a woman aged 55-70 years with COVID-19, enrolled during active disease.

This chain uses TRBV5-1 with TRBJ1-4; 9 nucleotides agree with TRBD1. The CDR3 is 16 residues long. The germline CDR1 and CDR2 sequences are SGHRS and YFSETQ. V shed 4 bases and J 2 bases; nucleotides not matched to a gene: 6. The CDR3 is CASSAGQGTTNEKLFF. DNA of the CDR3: TGCGCCAGCAGCGCGGGACAGGGTACGACTAATGAAAAACTGTTTTTT.

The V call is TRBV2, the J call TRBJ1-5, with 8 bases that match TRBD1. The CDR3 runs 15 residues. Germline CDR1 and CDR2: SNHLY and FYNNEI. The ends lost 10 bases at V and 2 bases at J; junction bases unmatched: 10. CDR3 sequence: CATGQGRVGNQPQHF. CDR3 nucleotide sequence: TGTGCCACCGGACAGGGTCGTGTCGGCAATCAGCCCCAGCATTTT.

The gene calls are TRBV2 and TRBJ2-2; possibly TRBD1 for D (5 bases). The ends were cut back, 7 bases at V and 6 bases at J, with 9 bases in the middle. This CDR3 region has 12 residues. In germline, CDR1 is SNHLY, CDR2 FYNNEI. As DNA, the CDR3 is TGTGCCAGCACCCAGGGTCCCGGGGAGCTGTTTTTT. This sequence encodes CASTQGPGELFF.

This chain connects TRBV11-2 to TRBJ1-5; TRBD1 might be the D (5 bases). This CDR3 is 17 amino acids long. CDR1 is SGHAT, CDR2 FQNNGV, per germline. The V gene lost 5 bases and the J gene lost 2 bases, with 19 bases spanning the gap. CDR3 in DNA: TGTGCCAGCAGCCCAGGGCCGGGGGGTAGGCGCAATCAGCCCCAGCATTTT. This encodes CASSPGPGGRRNQPQHF. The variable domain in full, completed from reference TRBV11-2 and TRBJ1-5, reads EAGVAQSPRYKIIEKRQSVAFWCNPISGHATLYWYQQILGQGPKLLIQFQNNGVVDDSQLPKDRFSAERLKGVDSTLKIQPAKLEDSAVYLCASSPGPGGRRNQPQHFGDGTRLSIL.

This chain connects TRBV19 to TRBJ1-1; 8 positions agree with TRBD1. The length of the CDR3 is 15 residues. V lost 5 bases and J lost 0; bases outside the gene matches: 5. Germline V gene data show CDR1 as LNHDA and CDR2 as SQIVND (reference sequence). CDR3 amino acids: CASSGQGQVNTEAFF. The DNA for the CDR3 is TGTGCCAGTAGTGGCCAGGGACAGGTGAACACTGAAGCTTTCTTT.

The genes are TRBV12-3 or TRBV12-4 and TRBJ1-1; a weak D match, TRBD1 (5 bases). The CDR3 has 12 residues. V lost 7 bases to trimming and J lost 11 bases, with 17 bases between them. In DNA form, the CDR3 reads TGTGCCAGCACCATCATGGGGCGGAAGGCTTTCTTT. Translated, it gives CASTIMGRKAFF.

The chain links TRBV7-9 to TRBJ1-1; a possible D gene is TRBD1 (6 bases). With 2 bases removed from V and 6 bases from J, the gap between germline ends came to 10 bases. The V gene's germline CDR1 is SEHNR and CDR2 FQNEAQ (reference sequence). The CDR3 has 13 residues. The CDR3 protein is CASSLPPGAEAFF. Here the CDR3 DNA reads TGTGCCAGCAGCTTACCCCCAGGGGCTGAAGCTTTCTTT.

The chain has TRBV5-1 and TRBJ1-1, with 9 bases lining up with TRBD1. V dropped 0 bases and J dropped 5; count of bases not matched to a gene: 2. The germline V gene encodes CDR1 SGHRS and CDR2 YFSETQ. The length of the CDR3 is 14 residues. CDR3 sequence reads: CASSLGDRETEAFF. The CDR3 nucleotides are TGCGCCAGCAGCTTGGGGGACAGGGAAACTGAAGCTTTCTTT.

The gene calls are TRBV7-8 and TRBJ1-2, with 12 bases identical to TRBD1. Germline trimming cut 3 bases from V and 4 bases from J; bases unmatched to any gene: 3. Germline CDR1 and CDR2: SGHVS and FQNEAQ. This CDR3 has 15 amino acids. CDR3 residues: CASSLGQGALYGYTF. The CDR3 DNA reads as TGTGCCAGCAGCTTGGGACAGGGGGCTCTCTATGGCTACACCTTC.

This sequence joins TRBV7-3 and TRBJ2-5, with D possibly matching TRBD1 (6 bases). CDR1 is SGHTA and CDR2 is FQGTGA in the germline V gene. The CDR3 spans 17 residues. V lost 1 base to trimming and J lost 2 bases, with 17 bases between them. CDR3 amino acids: CASSLRGPGAGQETQYF. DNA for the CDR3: TGTGCCAGCAGCTTAAGGGGGCCCGGGGCAGGGCAAGAGACCCAGTACTTC.

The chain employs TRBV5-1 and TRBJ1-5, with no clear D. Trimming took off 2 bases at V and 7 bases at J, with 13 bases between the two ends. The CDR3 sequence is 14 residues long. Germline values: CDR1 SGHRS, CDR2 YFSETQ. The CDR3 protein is CASSFGGIDQPQHF. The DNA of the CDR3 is TGCGCCAGCAGCTTCGGAGGAATAGACCAGCCCCAGCATTTT.

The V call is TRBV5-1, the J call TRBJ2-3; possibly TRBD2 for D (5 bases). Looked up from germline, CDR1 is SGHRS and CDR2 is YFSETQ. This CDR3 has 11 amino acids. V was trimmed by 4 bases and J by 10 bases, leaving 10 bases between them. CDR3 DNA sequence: TGCGCCAGCAGCGCCGGGGTAGCGCAGTATTTT. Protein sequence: CASSAGVAQYF.